The subject of this entry is one T cell receptor (beta chain). Antigen: not known. These data are taken from a study of cytomegalovirus exposure and HLA in healthy donors. Findings and caveats of the study: Sequencing likely produced, as an artifact, a cluster of highly shared sequence variants. For most subjects, TCR beta sequences were reported to predict HLA-A and HLA-B alleles with accuracy.

Between the trimmed V and J ends, which lost 10 bases and 0 bases, there was a span of 16 bases. Germline V gene lookup returns CDR1 SGHKS and CDR2 YYEKEE (reference sequence). This CDR3 is 14 amino acids long. The PCR contained 60 Vbeta and 13 Jbeta primers. Study processing details: An analysis performed later counted 74 million or so unique TCR beta chains (roughly 11 million of them shared). Produced via immunoSEQ multiplex PCR; TCRdb's table is partial and in-frame only. That table gives V, J and clone size, and the DNA gave D and trimming. Here the sample spans 150,000 to 200,000 clones, about 74% being singletons.

The clonotype was recovered from a male donor in good health and CMV-seronegative. The chain is built from TRBV5-5 and TRBJ1-1, with D tentatively TRBD1 (5 bases). The sequencing sample was made of PBMCs. The DNA for the CDR3 is TGTGCCGGCACGCCGGAGGGGATGAACACTGAAGCTTTCTTT. It codes for CAGTPEGMNTEAFF.